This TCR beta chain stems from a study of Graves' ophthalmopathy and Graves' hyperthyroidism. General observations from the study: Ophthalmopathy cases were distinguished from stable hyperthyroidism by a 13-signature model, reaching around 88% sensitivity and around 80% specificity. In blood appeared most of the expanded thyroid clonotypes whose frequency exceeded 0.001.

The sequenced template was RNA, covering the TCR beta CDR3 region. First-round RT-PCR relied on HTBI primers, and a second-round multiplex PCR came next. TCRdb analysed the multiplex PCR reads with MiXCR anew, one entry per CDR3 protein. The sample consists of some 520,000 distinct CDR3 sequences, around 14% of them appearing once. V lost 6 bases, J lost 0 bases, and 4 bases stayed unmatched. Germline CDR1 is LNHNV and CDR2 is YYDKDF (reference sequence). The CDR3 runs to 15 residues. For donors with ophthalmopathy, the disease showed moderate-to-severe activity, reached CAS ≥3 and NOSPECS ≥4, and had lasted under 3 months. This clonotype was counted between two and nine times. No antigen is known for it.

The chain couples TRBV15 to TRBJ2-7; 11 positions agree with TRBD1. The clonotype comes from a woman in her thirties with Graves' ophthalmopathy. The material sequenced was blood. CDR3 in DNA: TGTGCCACCAGTAGGACAGGGGGCGACTCCTACGAGCAGTACTTC. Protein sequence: CATSRTGGDSYEQYF.